One sample yielded the 19 T cell receptor beta chains listed below, sequenced in a study of CD8+ T cells in alopecia areata. Markers used for sorting pooled cutaneous lymph node cells were CD4, CD8alpha, NKG2D, NKG2ACE and others. Sequencing templates came from extracted RNA that was reverse transcribed into cDNA. Sequencing used immunoSEQ multiplex PCR; TCRdb keeps in-frame clones, though not all of them. The counts give approximately 280,000 clones, none of them seen only once; about 1.1% is held by the top ten. Specimen: CD4+ T cells sorted from a lymph node. All receptors come from a C3H/HeJ mouse with alopecia areata. MHC haplotype of the mouse line: H2-k.

In the case of this clone: These gene names are mouse names. From the germline J gene comes the end of the CDR3, since the read stops 4 residues before it. This chain uses TRBV13-3 with TRBJ2-5; a possible D gene is TRBD1 (7 bases). The CDR3 runs to 14 residues. The V gene's germline CDR1 is NNHDY and CDR2 SYVADS. The germline V and J ends were trimmed by 3 bases and 2 bases, with 10 bases remaining between them. The CDR3: CASSGGGRQDTQYF. The CDR3 DNA, read in part, is TGTGCCAGCAGTGGAGGGGGCCGCCAAGAC.

In the case of this clone: Mouse germline and gene names are used. The read falls 4 residues short of the CDR3 end, and the missing part is taken from the germline J gene. The chain combines TRBV5 with TRBJ1-1; D is ambiguous. The CDR3 spans 14 residues. Trimming left V 0 bases short and J 2 bases short, with 7 bases between. Germline CDR1 LGHNA, CDR2 YNLKQL (reference sequence). Incomplete CDR3 DNA: TGTGCCAGCAGCCAAGAGAGGGTCAACACA. This encodes CASSQERVNT. The entire CDR3 is CASSQERVNTEVFF.

About this clone: Gene names are mouse gene names. The read finishes 3 residues shy of the CDR3 end, and the germline J gene is used to complete it. The V gene is TRBV29, the J gene TRBJ1-6; 9 bases match TRBD1. TRBJ1-6 is an open reading frame whose function is uncertain. V trimming: 5 bases; J trimming: 0 bases; junction bases outside the gene matches: 2. Germline V gene data show CDR1 as MSHET and CDR2 as SYDVDS. The CDR3 is made up of 16 amino acids. CDR3 sequence: CASSRTGDSYNSPLYF. CDR3 DNA (partial): TGTGCTAGCAGTCGGACAGGGGATTCCTATAATTCGCCC.

About this clone itself: Genes here carry mouse names. The CDR3 extends 4 residues past the end of the read, so its final part is completed from the germline J gene. J is TRBJ2-7 and V is TRBV13-1; D is possibly TRBD2 (5 bases). CDR3 size: 13 residues. V was cut by 4 bases and J by 3 bases, with 11 bases left in between. Germline V gene data show CDR1 as NSHNY and CDR2 as SYGAGN. This chain's CDR3 is CASSSGSIYEQYF. CDR3 bases read: TGTGCCAGCAGTTCTGGGAGCATCTAT.

Remarks on this clone: Gene names refer to mouse genes. The CDR3 goes on 4 residues after the read ends, and that part is filled in from the germline J gene. Other DNA sequences in the same sample also yield this CDR3. V is TRBV12-1 and J is TRBJ1-2; tentative D call: TRBD1 (5 bases). The germline CDR1 and CDR2 sequences are SGHSN and HYEKVE. This CDR3 has 12 amino acids. The chain's CDR3 is CASSLKGSDYTF. Incomplete CDR3 DNA: TGTGCCAGCTCTCTCAAGGGGTCC. Looking up the rest from reference TRBV12-1 and TRBJ1-2 gives the full variable domain: DSGVVQSPRHIIKEKGGRSVLTCIPISGHSNVVWYQQTLGKELKFLIQHYEKVERDKGFLPSRFSVQQFDDYHSEMNMSALELEDSAMYFCASSLKGSDYTFGSGTRLLVI.

This clone was counted a few times. All gene names here are mouse names. From the germline J gene comes the end of the CDR3, since the read stops 4 residues before it. The sample has other DNA sequences that encode this CDR3 too. The chain carries TRBV5 and TRBJ2-1; 7 bases are a match to TRBD1. CDR3 length: 15 amino acids. With 2 bases clipped from V and 1 base from J, the junction kept 2 bases outside the gene matches. CDR1 is LGHNA, CDR2 YNLKQL, per germline (reference sequence). The sequenced CDR3 bases are TGTGCCAGCAGCCAACAGACAGGGAACTATGCT. This gives the protein CASSQQTGNYA. The entire CDR3 reads CASSQQTGNYAEQFF.

This clone was seen a few times. A much more abundant neighbour one base away suggests this may be a read error. Gene names denote mouse genes. The observed sequence ends 4 residues before the CDR3 terminus, with the missing tail filled in from the germline J gene. The chain is built from TRBV5 and TRBJ1-1, with D hard to call. The CDR3 runs 13 residues. V gave up 6 bases and J gave up 0 bases, with 8 bases separating them. CDR1 is LGHNA and CDR2 is YNLKQL in the germline V gene (reference sequence). CDR3 DNA (partial): TGTGCCAGCAGACAAACAGCAAACACA. Protein product: CASRQTANT. The whole CDR3 protein reads CASRQTANTEVFF.

As regards this clone: Each gene name is a mouse one. Read data end 4 residues before the CDR3 end; the end is taken from the germline J gene. The gene calls are TRBV1 and TRBJ2-4; 9 bases match TRBD1. Germline loops: CDR1 NSQYPW, CDR2 LRSPGD (reference sequence). The CDR3 runs to 16 residues. This chain's CDR3 is CTCSADRHDRGNTLYF. The CDR3 DNA, read in part, is TGCACCTGCAGTGCAGATCGCCATGACAGGGGGAAC.

This clone was counted a few times. A much larger clone sits a single nucleotide away, making a read error possible. Gene names are the mouse ones. With the read ending 4 residues before the CDR3 end, the germline J gene is used to fill in that end. This CDR3 is also generated by other DNA sequences in the sample. The chain is built from TRBV19 and TRBJ1-2; no clear D. Between the trimmed V and J ends, which lost 3 bases and 1 base, there was a span of 4 bases. The CDR3 totals 12 residues. In germline, CDR1 is FNHDT, CDR2 SITEND (reference sequence). CDR3: CASSRQNSDYTF. The sequenced CDR3 bases are TGTGCCAGCAGTAGACAAAACTCC.

About this clone: Mouse gene names apply. With the read ending 4 residues before the CDR3 end, the germline J gene is used to fill in that end. The chain employs TRBV14 and TRBJ2-3; D perhaps matches TRBD1 (5 bases). Germline lookup yields CDR1 SGHDT and CDR2 FRDEAV. This CDR3 has 12 amino acids. The ends were cut back, 5 bases at V and 4 bases at J, with 8 bases in the middle. The DNA read from the CDR3 is TGTGCCAGCAGGGCAGGGTCAGAA. Translating it yields CASRAGSE. The CDR3 in its entirety is CASRAGSETLYF.

This clone has just a few counts. Any gene name here is a mouse gene name. Read sequence stops 4 residues before the CDR3 end, and the germline J gene provides the missing end. V and J are TRBV5 and TRBJ2-5, with D possibly TRBD2 on 6 matching bases. Germline values: CDR1 LGHNA, CDR2 YNLKQL (reference sequence). CDR3 length: 14 residues. This CDR3 is CASSQDVGEDTQYF. The CDR3 bases that were read are TGTGCCAGCAGCCAAGATGTGGGGGAAGAC.

Worth noting for this clone: Genes and germline are mouse. The read ends 4 residues early relative to the CDR3; the germline J gene fills the gap. The chain couples TRBV1 to TRBJ1-2; the D gene is possibly TRBD1 (6 bases). This CDR3 has 14 amino acids. The V end lost 1 base, the J end lost 3 bases, and 9 bases lay between the germline ends. Germline values: CDR1 NSQYPW, CDR2 LRSPGD (reference sequence). This chain's CDR3 is CTCSAGPGDSDYTF. Incomplete CDR3 DNA: TGCACCTGCAGTGCAGGCCCAGGGGACTCC. The full variable domain, with the rest looked up from reference TRBV1 and TRBJ1-2, is VTLLEQNPRWRLVPRGQAVNLRCILKNSQYPWMSWYQQDLQKQLQWLFTLRSPGDKEVKSLPGADYLATRVTDTELRLQVANMSQGRTLYCTCSAGPGDSDYTFGSGTRLLVI.

This clone was seen more than once but under ten times. Genes and germline come from the mouse. The CDR3 end falls 4 residues outside the read, so it is completed with the germline J gene. V gene TRBV1 combines with J gene TRBJ2-3; 7 bases line up with TRBD2. There are 16 residues in the CDR3. Germline V gene data show CDR1 as NSQYPW and CDR2 as LRSPGD (reference sequence). Trimming at V came to 3 bases and at J to 0 bases, leaving 6 bases not matched to a gene. The part of the CDR3 DNA that was read is TGCACCTGCAGTGCCGCGACTGGGTCTAGTGCAGAA. It encodes CTCSAATGSSAE. The full-length CDR3 reads as CTCSAATGSSAETLYF.

This clone has only a few counts. Gene names refer to mouse genes. The CDR3 DNA, read in part, is TGTGCCAGCAGCCAAGTTCCTGGGGATGCAAACACCGGG. It is translated as CASSQVPGDANTG. The whole CDR3 is CASSQVPGDANTGQLYF. This chain uses TRBV5 with TRBJ2-2; possibly TRBD2 for D (6 bases). The read stops 4 residues short of the end of the CDR3; the missing end is completed from the germline J gene. Trimming left V 1 base short and J 0 bases short, with 12 bases between. CDR1 is LGHNA and CDR2 is YNLKQL in the germline V gene (reference sequence). This CDR3 is built from 17 residues.

This clone has a handful of counts. Gene names are mouse gene names. The CDR3 end is not reached by the read, which stops 4 residues before it; the germline J gene fills it in. Other DNA variants within this sample encode the same CDR3. V is TRBV19 and J is TRBJ2-1; D unclear. The ends were cut back, 4 bases at V and 1 base at J, with 6 bases in the middle. The CDR3 spans 13 residues. Looked up from germline, CDR1 is FNHDT and CDR2 is SITEND (reference sequence). The CDR3 bases that were read are TGTGCCAGCAGTCCTCAGAACTATGCT. It yields the protein CASSPQNYA. The CDR3 reads in full as CASSPQNYAEQFF.

As concerns this clone: Mouse germline and gene names are used. The CDR3 end is not reached by the read, which stops 4 residues before it; the germline J gene fills it in. The rearrangement links TRBV13-1 to TRBJ2-3; D is unresolved. Deletions cut 2 bases from V and 0 bases from J, with 10 bases between. The CDR3 extends over 15 amino acids. Germline V gene sequence: CDR1 NSHNY, CDR2 SYGAGN. The DNA read from the CDR3 is TGTGCCAGCAGTGAGAGGGTGGAGAGTGCAGAA. The encoded protein is CASSERVESAE. The full-length CDR3 reads as CASSERVESAETLYF.

A remark on this clone: It may be a read error: a sequence one base away is much more abundant. Gene labels here are mouse ones. The sequence runs out 4 residues before the end of the CDR3; the remainder is reconstructed from the germline J gene. The chain joins TRBV13-3 to TRBJ2-2; TRBD2 agrees at 11 bases. J lost 2 bases, V lost 3 bases, and 0 bases had no gene match. Germline assignment: CDR1 NNHDY and CDR2 SYVADS. The CDR3 length is 15 residues. The CDR3 loop reads CASSGDWGNTGQLYF. The sequenced part of the CDR3 DNA is TGTGCCAGCAGTGGGGACTGGGGGAACACCGGG.

The sample holds a few counts of this clone. This clone may be a read error of a much larger clone one base away. Mouse gene names apply. The CDR3 end is not reached by the read, which stops 4 residues before it; the germline J gene fills it in. The same CDR3 also results from other DNA sequences found in this sample. The chain employs TRBV13-2 and TRBJ2-5; the match to TRBD2 covers 8 bases. Germline V CDR1 and CDR2: NNHNN, SYGAGS (reference sequence). The CDR3 totals 13 residues. Trimming removed 3 bases from V and 3 bases from J; junction bases left unmatched: 0. The CDR3 DNA, read in part, is TGTGCCAGCGGTGGACTGGGGCAAGAC. It yields the protein CASGGLGQD. The full CDR3 is CASGGLGQDTQYF.

Note on this clone: All gene names here are mouse names. The CDR3 end is not reached by the read, which stops 4 residues before it; the germline J gene fills it in. The rearrangement joins TRBV5 to TRBJ2-2; D is unclear. The V gene's germline CDR1 is LGHNA and CDR2 YNLKQL (reference sequence). CDR3 size: 13 residues. V was cut by 4 bases and J by 1 base, with 4 bases left in between. The CDR3 bases that were read are TGTGCCAGCAGCCCAATAAACACCGGG. Translated, it gives CASSPINTG. The entire CDR3 is CASSPINTGQLYF.